Included here is one T cell receptor beta chain sequence, with context. Its antigen is undetermined. Time point given: week 35, safety follow-up. Doses comprised 300 ug of mutant IDH1 20-mer peptide each, plus topical imiquimod. Clones were sequenced by immunoSEQ multiplex PCR, and TCRdb holds only the in-frame ones, with some missing. The data hold some 70,000 clones, with roughly 83% observed a single time. Per germline, CDR1 SGHRS and CDR2 YFSETQ. The V gene lost 2 bases and the J gene lost 5 bases, with 7 bases spanning the gap. CDR3 length: 12 residues. The data originate from a study of a mutant IDH1 vaccine in newly diagnosed glioma. In the study overall: Mean patient age was about 40 years; approximately 60% were male and 37.5% female. Patients arrived already treated with radiotherapy, temozolomide, or both, most having had both. Week 47 marked visit V13, whereas week 35 marked visit V12. General study points: Seemingly, top peripheral T cell clonotype changes bore no relation to pseudoprogression.

The chain has TRBV5-1 and TRBJ2-5, with D unresolved. The sequencing here drew on PBMCs, taken from a glioma patient whose treatment included an IDH1 peptide vaccine. This TCR came from a young man with glioma. The CDR3 spells CASSLGSETQYF. The CDR3 DNA is TGCGCCAGCAGCTTAGGCTCGGAGACCCAGTACTTC.